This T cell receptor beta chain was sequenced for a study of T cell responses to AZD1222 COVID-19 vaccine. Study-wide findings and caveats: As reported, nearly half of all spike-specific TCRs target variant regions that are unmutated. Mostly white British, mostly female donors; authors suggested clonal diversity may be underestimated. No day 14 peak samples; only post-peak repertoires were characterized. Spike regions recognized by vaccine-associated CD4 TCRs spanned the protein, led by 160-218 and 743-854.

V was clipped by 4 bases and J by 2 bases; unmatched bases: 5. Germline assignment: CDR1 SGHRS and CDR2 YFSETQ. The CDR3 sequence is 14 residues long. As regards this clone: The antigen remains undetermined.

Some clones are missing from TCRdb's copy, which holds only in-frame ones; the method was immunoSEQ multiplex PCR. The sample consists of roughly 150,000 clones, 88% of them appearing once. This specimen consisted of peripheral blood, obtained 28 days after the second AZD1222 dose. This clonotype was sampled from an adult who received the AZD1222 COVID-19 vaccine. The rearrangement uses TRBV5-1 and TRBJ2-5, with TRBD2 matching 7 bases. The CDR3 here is CASSEGLTQETQYF. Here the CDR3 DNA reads TGCGCCAGCAGCGAGGGACTAACACAAGAGACCCAGTACTTC. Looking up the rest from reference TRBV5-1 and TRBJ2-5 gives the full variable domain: KAGVTQTPRYLIKTRGQQVTLSCSPISGHRSVSWYQQTPGQGLQFLFEYFSETQRNKGNFPGRFSGRQFSNSRSEMNVSTLELGDSALYLCASSEGLTQETQYFGPGTRLLVL.